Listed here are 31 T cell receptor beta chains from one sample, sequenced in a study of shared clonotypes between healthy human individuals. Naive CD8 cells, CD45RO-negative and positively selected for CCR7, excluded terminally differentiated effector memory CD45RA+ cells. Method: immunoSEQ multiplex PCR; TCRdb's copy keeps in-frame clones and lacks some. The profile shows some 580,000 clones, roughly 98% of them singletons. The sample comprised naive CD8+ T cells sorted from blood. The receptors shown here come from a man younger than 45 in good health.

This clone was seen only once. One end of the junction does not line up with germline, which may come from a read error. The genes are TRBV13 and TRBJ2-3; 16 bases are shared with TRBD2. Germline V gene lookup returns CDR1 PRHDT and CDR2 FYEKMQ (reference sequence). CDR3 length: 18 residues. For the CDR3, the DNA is TGTGCCAGCAGCCTAGGGACTAGCGGGAGGGCCTGGACAGATACGCAGTATTTT. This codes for CASSLGTSGRAWTDTQYF. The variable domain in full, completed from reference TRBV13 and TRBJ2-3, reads AAGVIQSPRHLIKEKRETATLKCYPIPRHDTVYWYQQGPGQDPQFLISFYEKMQSDKGSIPDRFSAQQFSDYHSELNMSSLELGDSALYFCASSLGTSGRAWTDTQYFGPGTRLTVL.

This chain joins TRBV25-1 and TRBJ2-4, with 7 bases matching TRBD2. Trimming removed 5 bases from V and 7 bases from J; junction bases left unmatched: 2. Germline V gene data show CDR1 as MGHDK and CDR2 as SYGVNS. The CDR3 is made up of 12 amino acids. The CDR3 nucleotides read TGTGCCAGCAGTCATAGCGGGAACATTCAGTACTTC. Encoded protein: CASSHSGNIQYF.

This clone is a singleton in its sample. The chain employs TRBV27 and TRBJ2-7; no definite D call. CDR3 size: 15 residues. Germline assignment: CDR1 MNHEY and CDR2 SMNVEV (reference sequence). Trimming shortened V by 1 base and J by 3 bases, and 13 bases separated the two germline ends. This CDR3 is CASSLWPANRYEQYF. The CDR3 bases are TGTGCCAGCAGTTTATGGCCAGCGAATCGCTACGAGCAGTACTTC.

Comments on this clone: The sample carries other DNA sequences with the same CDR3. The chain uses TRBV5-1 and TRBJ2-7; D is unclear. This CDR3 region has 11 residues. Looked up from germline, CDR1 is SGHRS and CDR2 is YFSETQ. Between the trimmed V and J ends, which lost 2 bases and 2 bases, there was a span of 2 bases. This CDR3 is CASSFPYEQYF. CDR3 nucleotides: TGCGCCAGCAGCTTCCCCTACGAGCAGTACTTC.

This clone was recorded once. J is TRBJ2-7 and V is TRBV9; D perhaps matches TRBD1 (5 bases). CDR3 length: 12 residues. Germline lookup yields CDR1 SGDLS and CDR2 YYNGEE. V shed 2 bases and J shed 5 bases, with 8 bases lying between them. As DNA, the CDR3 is TGTGCCAGCAGCGTCCAGGGCCACGAGCAGTACTTC. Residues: CASSVQGHEQYF. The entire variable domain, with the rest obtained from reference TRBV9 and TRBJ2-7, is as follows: DSGVTQTPKHLITATGQRVTLRCSPRSGDLSVYWYQQSLDQGLQFLIQYYNGEERAKGNILERFSAQQFPDLHSELNLSSLELGDSALYFCASSVQGHEQYFGPGTRLTVT.

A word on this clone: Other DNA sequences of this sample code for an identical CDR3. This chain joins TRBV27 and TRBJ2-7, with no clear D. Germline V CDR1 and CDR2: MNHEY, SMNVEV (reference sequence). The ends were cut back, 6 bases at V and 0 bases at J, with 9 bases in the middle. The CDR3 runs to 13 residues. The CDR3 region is CASSRTSSYEQYF. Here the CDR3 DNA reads TGTGCCAGCAGCCGTACGAGCTCCTACGAGCAGTACTTC.

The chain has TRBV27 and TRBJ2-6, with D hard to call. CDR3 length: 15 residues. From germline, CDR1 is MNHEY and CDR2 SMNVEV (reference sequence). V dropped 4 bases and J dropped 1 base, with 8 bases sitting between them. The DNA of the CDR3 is TGTGCCAGCAGTTCAGACGGTTCTGGGGCCAACGTCCTGACTTTC. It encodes CASSSDGSGANVLTF. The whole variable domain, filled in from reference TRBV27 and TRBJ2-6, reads EAQVTQNPRYLITVTGKKLTVTCSQNMNHEYMSWYRQDPGLGLRQIYYSMNVEVTDKGDVPEGYKVSRKEKRNFPLILESPSPNQTSLYFCASSSDGSGANVLTFGAGSRLTVL.

The CDR3 here is CASSQEWEFYNEQFF. In DNA form, the CDR3 reads TGCGCCAGCAGCCAAGAGTGGGAGTTTTACAATGAGCAGTTCTTC. This chain uses TRBV4-1 with TRBJ2-1; TRBD2 is a possible D gene (5 bases). The CDR3 runs to 15 residues. V was clipped by 0 bases and J by 4 bases, with 10 bases between them. Germline V lookup: CDR1 MGHRA, CDR2 YSYEKL.

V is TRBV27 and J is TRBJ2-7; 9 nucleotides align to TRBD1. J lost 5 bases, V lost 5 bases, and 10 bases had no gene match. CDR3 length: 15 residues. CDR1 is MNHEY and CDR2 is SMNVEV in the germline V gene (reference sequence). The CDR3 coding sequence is TGTGCCAGCAGTCCCGGGACAGGGAACCGAGACGAGCAGTACTTC. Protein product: CASSPGTGNRDEQYF.

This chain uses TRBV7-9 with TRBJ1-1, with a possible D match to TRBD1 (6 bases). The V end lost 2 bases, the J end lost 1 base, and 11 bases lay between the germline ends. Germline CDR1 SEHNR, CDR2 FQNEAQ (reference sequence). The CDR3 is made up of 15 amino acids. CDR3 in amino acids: CASSLPGQKNTEAFF. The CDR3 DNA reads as TGTGCCAGCAGCTTACCCGGACAGAAGAACACTGAAGCTTTCTTT.

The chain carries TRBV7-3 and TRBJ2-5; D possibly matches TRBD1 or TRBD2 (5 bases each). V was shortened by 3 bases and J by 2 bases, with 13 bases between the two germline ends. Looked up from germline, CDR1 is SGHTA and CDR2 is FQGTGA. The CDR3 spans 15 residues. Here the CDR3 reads CASSFSGSKQETQYF. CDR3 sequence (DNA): TGTGCCAGCAGCTTTTCAGGGAGTAAGCAAGAGACCCAGTACTTC.

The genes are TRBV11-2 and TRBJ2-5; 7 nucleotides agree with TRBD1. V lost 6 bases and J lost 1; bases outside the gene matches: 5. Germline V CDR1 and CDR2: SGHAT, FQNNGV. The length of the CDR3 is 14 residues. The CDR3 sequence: CASRSPGGQETQYF. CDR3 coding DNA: TGTGCCAGCAGATCCCCAGGGGGCCAAGAGACCCAGTACTTC.

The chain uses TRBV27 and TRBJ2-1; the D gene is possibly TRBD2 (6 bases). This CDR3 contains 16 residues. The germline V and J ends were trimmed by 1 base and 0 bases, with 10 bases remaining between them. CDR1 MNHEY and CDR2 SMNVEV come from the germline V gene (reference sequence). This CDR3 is CASSLLGTGSYNEQFF. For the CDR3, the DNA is TGTGCCAGCAGTTTATTAGGGACTGGCTCCTACAATGAGCAGTTCTTC.

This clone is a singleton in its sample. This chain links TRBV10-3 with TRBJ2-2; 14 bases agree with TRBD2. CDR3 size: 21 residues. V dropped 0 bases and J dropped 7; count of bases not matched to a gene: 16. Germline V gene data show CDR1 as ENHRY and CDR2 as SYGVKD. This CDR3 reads CAISESRSQWTSGRNGGELFF. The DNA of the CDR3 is TGTGCCATCAGTGAGTCACGAAGCCAATGGACTAGCGGGAGGAATGGCGGGGAGCTGTTTTTT.

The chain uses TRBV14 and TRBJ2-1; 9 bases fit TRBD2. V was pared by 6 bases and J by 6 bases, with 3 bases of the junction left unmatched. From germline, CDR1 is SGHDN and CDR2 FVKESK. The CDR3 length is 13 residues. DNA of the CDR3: TGTGCCAGCAGGCCGACTAGCGGCAATGAGCAGTTCTTC. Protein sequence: CASRPTSGNEQFF.

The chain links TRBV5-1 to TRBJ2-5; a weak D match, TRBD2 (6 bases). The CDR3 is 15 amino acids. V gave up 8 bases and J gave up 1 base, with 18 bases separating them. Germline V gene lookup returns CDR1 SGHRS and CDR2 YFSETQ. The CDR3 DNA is TGCGCCAGTATGGGACTCCCAGCCTCCCAAGAGACCCAGTACTTC. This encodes CASMGLPASQETQYF.

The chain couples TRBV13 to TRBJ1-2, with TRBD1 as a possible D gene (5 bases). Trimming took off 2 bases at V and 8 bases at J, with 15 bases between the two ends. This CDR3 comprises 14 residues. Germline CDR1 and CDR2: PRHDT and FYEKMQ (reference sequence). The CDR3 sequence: CASSLQGAAKGYTF. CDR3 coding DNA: TGTGCCAGCAGCTTACAGGGCGCCGCTAAAGGCTACACCTTC.

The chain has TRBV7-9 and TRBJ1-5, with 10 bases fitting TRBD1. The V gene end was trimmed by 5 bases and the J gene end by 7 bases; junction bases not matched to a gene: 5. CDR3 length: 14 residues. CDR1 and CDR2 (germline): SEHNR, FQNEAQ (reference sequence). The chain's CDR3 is CASSPTGGEQPQHF. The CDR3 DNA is TGTGCCAGCAGCCCGACAGGGGGCGAACAGCCCCAGCATTTT.

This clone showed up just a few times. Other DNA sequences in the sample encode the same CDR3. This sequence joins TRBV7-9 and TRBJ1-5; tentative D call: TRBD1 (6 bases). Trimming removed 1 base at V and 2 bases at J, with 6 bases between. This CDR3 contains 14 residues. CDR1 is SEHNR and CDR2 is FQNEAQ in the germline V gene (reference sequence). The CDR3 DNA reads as TGTGCCAGCAGCTTAGAGGGGGGCAATCAGCCCCAGCATTTT. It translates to CASSLEGGNQPQHF.

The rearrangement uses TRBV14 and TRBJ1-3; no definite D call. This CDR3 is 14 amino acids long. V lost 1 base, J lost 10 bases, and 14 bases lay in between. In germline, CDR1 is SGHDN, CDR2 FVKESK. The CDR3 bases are TGTGCCAGCAGCCAAGTATACAGCTCCCGGACCATATATTTT. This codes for CASSQVYSSRTIYF.

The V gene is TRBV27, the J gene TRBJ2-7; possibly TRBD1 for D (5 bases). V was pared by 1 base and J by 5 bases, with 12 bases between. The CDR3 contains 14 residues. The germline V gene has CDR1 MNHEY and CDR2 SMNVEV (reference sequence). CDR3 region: CASSLLRQGDEQYF. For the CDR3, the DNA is TGTGCCAGCAGTTTATTAAGGCAGGGCGACGAGCAGTACTTC.

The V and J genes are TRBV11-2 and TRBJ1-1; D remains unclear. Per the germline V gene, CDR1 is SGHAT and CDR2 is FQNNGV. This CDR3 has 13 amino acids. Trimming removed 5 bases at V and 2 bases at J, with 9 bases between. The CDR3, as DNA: TGTGCCAGCAGCGACGCGGGCAACACTGAAGCTTTCTTT. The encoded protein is CASSDAGNTEAFF.

Here the CDR3 reads CASSVTGGSYNEQFF. The CDR3 bases are TGCGCCAGCAGCGTAACAGGGGGTTCCTACAATGAGCAGTTCTTC. The chain combines TRBV5-1 with TRBJ2-1; 8 bases are a match to TRBD1. This CDR3 is built from 15 residues. Germline V gene lookup returns CDR1 SGHRS and CDR2 YFSETQ. The trim removed 4 bases at V and 1 base at J, leaving 4 bases unmatched.

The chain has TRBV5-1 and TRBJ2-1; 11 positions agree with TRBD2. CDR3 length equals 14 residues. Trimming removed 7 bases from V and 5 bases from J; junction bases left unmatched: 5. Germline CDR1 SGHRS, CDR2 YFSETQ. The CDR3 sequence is CASSPSGGNNEQFF. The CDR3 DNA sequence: TGCGCCAGCTCCCCTAGCGGGGGGAACAATGAGCAGTTCTTC.

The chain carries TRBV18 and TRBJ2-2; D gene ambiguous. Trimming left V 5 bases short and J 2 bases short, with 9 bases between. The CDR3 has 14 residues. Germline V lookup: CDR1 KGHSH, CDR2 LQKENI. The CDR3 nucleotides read TGTGCCAGCTCATGGCGGCTAAACACCGGGGAGCTGTTTTTT. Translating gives CASSWRLNTGELFF.

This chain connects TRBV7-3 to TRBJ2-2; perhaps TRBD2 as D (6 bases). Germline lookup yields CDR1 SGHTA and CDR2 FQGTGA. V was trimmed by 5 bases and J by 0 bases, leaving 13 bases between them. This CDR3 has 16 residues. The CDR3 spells CASSPFSGANTGELFF. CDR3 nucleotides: TGTGCCAGCAGCCCTTTTAGCGGAGCGAACACCGGGGAGCTGTTTTTT.

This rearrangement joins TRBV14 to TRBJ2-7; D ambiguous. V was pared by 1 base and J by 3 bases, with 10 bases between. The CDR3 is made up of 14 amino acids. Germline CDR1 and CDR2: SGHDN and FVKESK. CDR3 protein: CASSQVGSYYEQYF. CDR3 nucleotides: TGTGCCAGCAGCCAAGTGGGCAGCTACTACGAGCAGTACTTC.

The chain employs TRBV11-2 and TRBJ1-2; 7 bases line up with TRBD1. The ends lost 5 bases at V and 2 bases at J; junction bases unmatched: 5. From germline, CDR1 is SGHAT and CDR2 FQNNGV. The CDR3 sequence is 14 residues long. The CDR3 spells CASSIYRGNYGYTF. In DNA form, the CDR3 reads TGTGCCAGCAGCATATACAGGGGCAACTATGGCTACACCTTC. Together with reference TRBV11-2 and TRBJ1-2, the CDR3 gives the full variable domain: EAGVAQSPRYKIIEKRQSVAFWCNPISGHATLYWYQQILGQGPKLLIQFQNNGVVDDSQLPKDRFSAERLKGVDSTLKIQPAKLEDSAVYLCASSIYRGNYGYTFGSGTRLTVV.

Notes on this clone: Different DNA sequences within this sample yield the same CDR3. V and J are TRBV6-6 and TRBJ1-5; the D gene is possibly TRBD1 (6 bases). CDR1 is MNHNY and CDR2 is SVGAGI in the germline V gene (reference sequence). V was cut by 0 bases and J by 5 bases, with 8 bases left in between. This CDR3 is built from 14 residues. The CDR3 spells CASSYSGGDQPQHF. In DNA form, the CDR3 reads TGTGCCAGCAGTTACTCGGGGGGCGATCAGCCCCAGCATTTT.

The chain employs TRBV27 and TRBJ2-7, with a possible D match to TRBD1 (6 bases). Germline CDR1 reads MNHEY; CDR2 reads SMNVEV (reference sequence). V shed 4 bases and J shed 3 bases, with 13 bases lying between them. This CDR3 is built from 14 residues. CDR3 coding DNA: TGTGCCAGCAGTTCACAGGGTCTAGGCTACGAGCAGTACTTC. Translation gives CASSSQGLGYEQYF.

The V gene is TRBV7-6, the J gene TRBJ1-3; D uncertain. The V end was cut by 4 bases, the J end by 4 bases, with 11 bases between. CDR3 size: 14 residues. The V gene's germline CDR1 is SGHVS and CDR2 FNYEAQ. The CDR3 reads CASSSRVSGNTIYF. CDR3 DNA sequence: TGTGCCAGCAGCTCGAGGGTATCCGGAAACACCATATATTTT.